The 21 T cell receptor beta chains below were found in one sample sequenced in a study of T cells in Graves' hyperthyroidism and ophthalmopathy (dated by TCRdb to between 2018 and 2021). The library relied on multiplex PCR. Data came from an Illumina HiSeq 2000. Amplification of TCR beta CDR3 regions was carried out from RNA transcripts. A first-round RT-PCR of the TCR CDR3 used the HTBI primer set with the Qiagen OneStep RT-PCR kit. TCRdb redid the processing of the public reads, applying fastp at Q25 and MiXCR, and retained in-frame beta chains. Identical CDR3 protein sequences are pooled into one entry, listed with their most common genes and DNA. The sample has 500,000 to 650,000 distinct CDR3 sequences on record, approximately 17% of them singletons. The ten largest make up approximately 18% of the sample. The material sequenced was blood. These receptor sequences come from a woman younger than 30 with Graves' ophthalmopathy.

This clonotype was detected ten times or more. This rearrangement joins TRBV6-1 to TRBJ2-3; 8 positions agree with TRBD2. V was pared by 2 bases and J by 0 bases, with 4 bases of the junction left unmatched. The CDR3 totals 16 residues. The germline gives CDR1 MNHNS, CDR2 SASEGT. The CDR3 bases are TGTGCCAGCAGTGAACCGGGGGGGCAAAGCACAGATACGCAGTATTTT. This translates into CASSEPGGQSTDTQYF.

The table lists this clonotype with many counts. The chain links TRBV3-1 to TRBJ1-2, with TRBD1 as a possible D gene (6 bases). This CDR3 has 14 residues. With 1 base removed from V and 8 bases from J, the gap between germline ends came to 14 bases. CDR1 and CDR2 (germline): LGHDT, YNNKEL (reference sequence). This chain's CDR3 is CASSQVEEQGGYTF. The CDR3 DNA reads TGTGCCAGCAGCCAAGTTGAGGAGCAGGGGGGCTACACCTTC.

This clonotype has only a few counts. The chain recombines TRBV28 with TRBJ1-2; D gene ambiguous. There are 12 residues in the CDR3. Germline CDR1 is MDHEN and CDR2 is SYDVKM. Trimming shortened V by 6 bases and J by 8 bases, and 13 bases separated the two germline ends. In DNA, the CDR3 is TGTGCCAGCAGGTCCGATTACGGGGGCTACACCTTC. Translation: CASRSDYGGYTF.

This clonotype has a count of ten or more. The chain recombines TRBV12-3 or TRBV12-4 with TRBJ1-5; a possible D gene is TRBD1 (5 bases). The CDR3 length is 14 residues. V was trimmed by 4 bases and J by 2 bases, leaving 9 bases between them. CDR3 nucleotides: TGTGCCAGCAGTTATCAGGGCGGCAATCAGCCCCAGCATTTT. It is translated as CASSYQGGNQPQHF.

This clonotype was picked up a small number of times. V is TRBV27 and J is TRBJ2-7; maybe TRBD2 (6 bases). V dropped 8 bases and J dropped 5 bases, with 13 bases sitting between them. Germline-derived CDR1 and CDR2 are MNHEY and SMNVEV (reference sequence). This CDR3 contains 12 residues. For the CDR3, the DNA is TGTGCCAGCGGTAATTCGGGGGACGAGCAGTACTTC. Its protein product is CASGNSGDEQYF.

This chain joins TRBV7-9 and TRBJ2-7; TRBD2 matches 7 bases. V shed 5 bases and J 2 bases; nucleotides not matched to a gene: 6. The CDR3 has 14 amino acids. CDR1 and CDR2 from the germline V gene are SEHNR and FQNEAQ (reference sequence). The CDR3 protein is CASSRRENPYEQYF. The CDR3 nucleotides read TGTGCCAGCAGCCGGCGGGAGAACCCCTACGAGCAGTACTTC.

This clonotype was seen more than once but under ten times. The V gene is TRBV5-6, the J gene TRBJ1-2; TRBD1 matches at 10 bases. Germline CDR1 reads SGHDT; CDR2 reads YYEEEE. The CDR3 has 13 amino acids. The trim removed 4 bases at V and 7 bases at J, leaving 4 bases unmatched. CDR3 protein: CASSHGQGGGYTF. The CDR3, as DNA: TGTGCCAGCAGCCATGGACAGGGGGGTGGCTACACCTTC.

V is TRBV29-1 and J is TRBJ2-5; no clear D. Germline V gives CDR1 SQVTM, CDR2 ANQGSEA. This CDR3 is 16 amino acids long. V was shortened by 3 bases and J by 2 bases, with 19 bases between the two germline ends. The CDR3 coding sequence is TGCAGCGTTGATTTAAGGTTCGAACAAGCGCAAGAGACCCAGTACTTC. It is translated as CSVDLRFEQAQETQYF. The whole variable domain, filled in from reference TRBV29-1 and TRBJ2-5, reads SAVISQKPSRDICQRGTSLTIQCQVDSQVTMMFWYRQQPGQSLTLIATANQGSEATYESGFVIDKFPISRPNLTFSTLTVSNMSPEDSSIYLCSVDLRFEQAQETQYFGPGTRLLVL.

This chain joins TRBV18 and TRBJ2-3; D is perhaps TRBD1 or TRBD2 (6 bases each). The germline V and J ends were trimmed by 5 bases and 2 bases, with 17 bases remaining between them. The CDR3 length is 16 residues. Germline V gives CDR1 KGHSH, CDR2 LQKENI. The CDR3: CASSSRPGAHTDTQYF. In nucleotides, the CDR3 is TGTGCCAGCTCATCCAGACCGGGGGCCCACACAGATACGCAGTATTTT.

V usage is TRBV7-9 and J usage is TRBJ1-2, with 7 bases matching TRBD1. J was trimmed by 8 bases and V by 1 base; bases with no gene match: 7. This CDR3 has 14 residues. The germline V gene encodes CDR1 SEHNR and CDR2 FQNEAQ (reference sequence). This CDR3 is CASSLGTRGDGYTF. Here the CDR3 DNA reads TGTGCCAGCAGCTTAGGGACCAGGGGGGACGGCTACACCTTC.

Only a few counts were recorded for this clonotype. The CDR3 DNA reads TGTGCCAGCAGCCCCAGCGGACAGGGGGCGTCTGAAGCTTTCTTT. Translation: CASSPSGQGASEAFF. The chain combines TRBV13 with TRBJ1-1, with 11 bases fitting TRBD1. The CDR3 is 15 residues long. Germline V lookup: CDR1 PRHDT, CDR2 FYEKMQ (reference sequence). Germline trimming cut 5 bases from V and 6 bases from J; bases unmatched to any gene: 8.

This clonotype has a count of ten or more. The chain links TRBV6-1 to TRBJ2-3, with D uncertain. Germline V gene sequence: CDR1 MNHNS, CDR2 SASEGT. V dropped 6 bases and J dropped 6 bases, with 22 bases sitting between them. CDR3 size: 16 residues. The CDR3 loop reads CASSNQHGNRLDTQYF. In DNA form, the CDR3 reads TGTGCCAGCAGCAACCAGCACGGAAATCGCCTTGATACGCAGTATTTT.

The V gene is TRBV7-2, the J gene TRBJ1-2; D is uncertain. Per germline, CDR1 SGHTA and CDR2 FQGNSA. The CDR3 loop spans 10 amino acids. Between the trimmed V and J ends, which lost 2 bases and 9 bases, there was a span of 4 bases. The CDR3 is CASSLTSYTF. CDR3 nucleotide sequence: TGTGCCAGCAGCTTAACTAGCTACACCTTC. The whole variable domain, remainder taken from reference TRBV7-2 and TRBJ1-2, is GAGVSQSPSNKVTEKGKDVELRCDPISGHTALYWYRQSLGQGLEFLIYFQGNSAPDKSGLPSDRFSAERTGGSVSTLTIQRTQQEDSAVYLCASSLTSYTFGSGTRLTVV.

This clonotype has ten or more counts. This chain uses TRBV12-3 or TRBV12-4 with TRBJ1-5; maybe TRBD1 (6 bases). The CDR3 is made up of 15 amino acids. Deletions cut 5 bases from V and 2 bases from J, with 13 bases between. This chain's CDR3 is CASSLRWTGNQPQHF. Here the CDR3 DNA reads TGTGCCAGCAGTCTACGATGGACAGGCAATCAGCCCCAGCATTTT.

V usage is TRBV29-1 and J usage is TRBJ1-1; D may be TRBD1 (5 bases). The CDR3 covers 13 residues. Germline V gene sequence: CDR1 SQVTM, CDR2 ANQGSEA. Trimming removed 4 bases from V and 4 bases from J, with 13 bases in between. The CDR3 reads CSVVRSGGTEAFF. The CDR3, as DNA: TGCAGCGTTGTACGATCGGGGGGCACTGAAGCTTTCTTT.

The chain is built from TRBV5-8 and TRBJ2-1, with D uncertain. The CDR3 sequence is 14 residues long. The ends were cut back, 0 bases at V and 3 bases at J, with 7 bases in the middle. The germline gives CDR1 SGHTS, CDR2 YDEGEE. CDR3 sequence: CASSLETIYNEQFF. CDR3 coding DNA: TGTGCCAGCAGCTTGGAGACAATCTACAATGAGCAGTTCTTC.

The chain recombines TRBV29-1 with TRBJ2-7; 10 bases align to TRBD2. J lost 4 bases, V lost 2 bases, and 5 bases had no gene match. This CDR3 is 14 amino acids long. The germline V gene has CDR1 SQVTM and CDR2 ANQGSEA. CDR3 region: CSVEKLAGRYEQYF. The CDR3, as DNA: TGCAGCGTTGAAAAACTAGCGGGAAGATACGAGCAGTACTTC.

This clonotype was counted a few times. DNA for the CDR3: TGCGCCAGCAGCCAAGAGGGCAGGGAAACCTACGAGCAGTACTTC. Its translation is CASSQEGRETYEQYF. The chain joins TRBV4-1 to TRBJ2-7, with a possible D match to TRBD1 (5 bases). V dropped 0 bases and J dropped 2 bases, with 11 bases sitting between them. The CDR3 runs to 15 residues. Looked up from germline, CDR1 is MGHRA and CDR2 is YSYEKL.

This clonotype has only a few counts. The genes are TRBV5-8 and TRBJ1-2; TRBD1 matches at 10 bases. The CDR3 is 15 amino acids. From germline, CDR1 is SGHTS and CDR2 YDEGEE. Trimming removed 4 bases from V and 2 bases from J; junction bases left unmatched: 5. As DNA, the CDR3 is TGTGCCAGCAGCCCCGGGGGACAGGGGAACTATGGCTACACCTTC. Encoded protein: CASSPGGQGNYGYTF.

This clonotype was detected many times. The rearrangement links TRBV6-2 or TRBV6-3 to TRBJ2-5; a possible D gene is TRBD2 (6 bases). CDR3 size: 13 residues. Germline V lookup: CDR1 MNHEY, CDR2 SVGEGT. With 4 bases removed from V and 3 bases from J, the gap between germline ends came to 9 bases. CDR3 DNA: TGTGCCAGCAGTTTAGCGGTCGAAGAGACCCAGTACTTC. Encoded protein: CASSLAVEETQYF.

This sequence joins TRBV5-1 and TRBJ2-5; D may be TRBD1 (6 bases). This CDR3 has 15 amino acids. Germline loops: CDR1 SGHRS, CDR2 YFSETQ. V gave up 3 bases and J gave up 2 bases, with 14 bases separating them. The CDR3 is CASSWTVEWQETQYF. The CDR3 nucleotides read TGCGCCAGCAGCTGGACAGTAGAGTGGCAAGAGACCCAGTACTTC.